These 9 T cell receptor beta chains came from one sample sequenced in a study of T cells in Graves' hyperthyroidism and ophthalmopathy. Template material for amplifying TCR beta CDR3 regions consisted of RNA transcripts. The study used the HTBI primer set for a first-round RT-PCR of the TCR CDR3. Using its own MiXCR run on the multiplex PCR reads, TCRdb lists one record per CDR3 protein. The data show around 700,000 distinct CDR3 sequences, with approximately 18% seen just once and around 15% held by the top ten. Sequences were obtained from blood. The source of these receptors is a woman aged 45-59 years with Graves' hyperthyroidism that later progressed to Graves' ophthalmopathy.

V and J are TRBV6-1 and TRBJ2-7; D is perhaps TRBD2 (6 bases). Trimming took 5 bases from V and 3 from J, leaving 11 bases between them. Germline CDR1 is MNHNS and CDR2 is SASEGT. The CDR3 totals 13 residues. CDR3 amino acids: CASSFGEVYEQYF. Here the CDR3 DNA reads TGTGCCAGCAGTTTCGGGGAGGTCTACGAGCAGTACTTC.

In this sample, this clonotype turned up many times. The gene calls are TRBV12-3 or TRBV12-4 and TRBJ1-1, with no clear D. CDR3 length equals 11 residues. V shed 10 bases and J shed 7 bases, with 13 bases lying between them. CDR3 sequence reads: CATEHTVEAFF. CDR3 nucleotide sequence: TGTGCCACCGAACACACAGTTGAAGCTTTCTTT.

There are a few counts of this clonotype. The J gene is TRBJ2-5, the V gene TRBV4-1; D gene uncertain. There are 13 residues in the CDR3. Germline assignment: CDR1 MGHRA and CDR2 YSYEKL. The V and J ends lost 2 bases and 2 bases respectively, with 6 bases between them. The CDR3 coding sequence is TGCGCCAGCAGCCAACCCGATCAAGAGACCCAGTACTTC. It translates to CASSQPDQETQYF.

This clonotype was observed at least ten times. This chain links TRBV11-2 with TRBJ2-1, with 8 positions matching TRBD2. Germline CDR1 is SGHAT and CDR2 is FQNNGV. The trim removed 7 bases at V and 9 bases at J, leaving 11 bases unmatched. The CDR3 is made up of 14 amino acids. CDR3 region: CASTPGGPGGEQFF. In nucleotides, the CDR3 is TGTGCCAGCACCCCGGGGGGGCCGGGTGGTGAGCAGTTCTTC.

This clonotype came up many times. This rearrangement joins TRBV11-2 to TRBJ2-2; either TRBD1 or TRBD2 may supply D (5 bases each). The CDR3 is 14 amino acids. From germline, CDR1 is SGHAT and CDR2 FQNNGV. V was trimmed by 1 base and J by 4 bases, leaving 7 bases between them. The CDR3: CASSLGGFTGELFF. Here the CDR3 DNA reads TGTGCCAGCAGCTTAGGGGGGTTCACCGGGGAGCTGTTTTTT.

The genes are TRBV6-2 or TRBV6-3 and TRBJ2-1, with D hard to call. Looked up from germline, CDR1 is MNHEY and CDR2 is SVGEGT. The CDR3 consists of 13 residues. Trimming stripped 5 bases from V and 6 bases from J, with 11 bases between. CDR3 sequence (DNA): TGTGCCAGCAGTCTTCTGGGCCGCAATGAGCAGTTCTTC. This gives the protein CASSLLGRNEQFF.

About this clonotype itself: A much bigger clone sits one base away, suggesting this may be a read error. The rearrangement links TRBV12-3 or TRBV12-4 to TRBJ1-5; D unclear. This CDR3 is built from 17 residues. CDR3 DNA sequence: TGTGCCAGCAGTTTCTTTCCGGGAATAGGTAGCGATCAGCCCCAGCATTTT. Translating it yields CASSFFPGIGSDQPQHF.

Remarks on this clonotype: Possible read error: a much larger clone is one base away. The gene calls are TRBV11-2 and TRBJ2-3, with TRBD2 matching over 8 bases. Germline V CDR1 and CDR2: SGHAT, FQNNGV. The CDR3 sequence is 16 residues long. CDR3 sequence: CAGSLVPGGTTDTQYF. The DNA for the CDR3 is TGTGCCGGCAGCTTAGTTCCGGGGGGGACCACAGATACGCAGTATTTT.

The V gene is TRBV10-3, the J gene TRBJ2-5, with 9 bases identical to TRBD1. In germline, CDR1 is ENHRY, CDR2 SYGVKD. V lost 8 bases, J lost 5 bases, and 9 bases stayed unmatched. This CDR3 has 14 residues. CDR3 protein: CAIGGTGFEETQYF. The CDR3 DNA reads TGTGCCATCGGCGGGACAGGGTTCGAGGAGACCCAGTACTTC.